The next 9 T cell receptor beta chains were all read from a single sample in a study of cytomegalovirus exposure and HLA in healthy donors. The method was immunoSEQ multiplex PCR; TCRdb's version includes in-frame clones alone and lacks a portion of them. The table has more than 250,000 clones, roughly nine tenths seen once. The sequenced sample was PBMCs. The receptors originated from a woman aged 25 to 39 in good health and CMV-seropositive.

CDR3 nucleotides: TGTGCCAGCTGCCTACCCCCAGGGATGAGCAATCAGCCCCAGCATTTT. It specifies CASCLPPGMSNQPQHF. The chain carries TRBV2 and TRBJ1-5, with D possibly being TRBD1 (5 bases). Per the germline V gene, CDR1 is SNHLY and CDR2 is FYNNEI. V lost 8 bases and J 1 base, leaving 18 bases between the germline ends. The CDR3 is 16 residues long.

CDR3 in amino acids: CASSLGRTNTGELFF. CDR3 nucleotide sequence: TGTGCCAGCAGTTTAGGGCGGACGAACACCGGGGAGCTGTTTTTT. The genes are TRBV27 and TRBJ2-2; D remains unclear. This CDR3 has 15 amino acids. Germline V gene lookup returns CDR1 MNHEY and CDR2 SMNVEV (reference sequence). V shed 2 bases and J shed 0 bases, with 7 bases lying between them.

J is TRBJ2-5 and V is TRBV4-1; 7 positions match TRBD1. This CDR3 has 14 amino acids. Germline lookup yields CDR1 MGHRA and CDR2 YSYEKL. The junction had 5 bases not matched to a gene; V was cut back by 4 bases and J by 3 bases. CDR3 DNA: TGCGCCAGCAGCCCGACAGGGTTGAAAGAGACCCAGTACTTC. Translated: CASSPTGLKETQYF.

The V call is TRBV25-1, the J call TRBJ2-1, with 8 bases matching TRBD1. Germline V lookup: CDR1 MGHDK, CDR2 SYGVNS. With V trimmed by 5 bases and J by 4 bases, 7 bases remained unmatched. This CDR3 contains 15 residues. The CDR3 loop is CASSLFDRGYNEQFF. DNA of the CDR3: TGTGCCAGCAGTCTTTTCGACAGGGGATACAATGAGCAGTTCTTC.

J is TRBJ1-3 and V is TRBV6-5, with a weak D call TRBD1 (6 bases). CDR3 length equals 14 residues. The germline V gene has CDR1 MNHEY and CDR2 SVGAGI. V lost 5 bases, J lost 5 bases, and 13 bases lay in between. The CDR3 sequence: CASSRGGGRNTIYF. The CDR3 coding sequence is TGTGCCAGCAGTCGGGGCGGGGGGCGAAACACCATATATTTT.

The rearrangement joins TRBV6-5 to TRBJ1-1, with 9 bases aligning to TRBD1. Germline CDR1 is MNHEY and CDR2 is SVGAGI. V was pared by 6 bases and J by 5 bases, with 7 bases of the junction left unmatched. CDR3 length: 14 residues. The chain's CDR3 is CASSPGTGSTEAFF. For the CDR3, the DNA is TGTGCCAGCAGCCCCGGGACAGGGAGTACTGAAGCTTTCTTT.

V usage is TRBV18 and J usage is TRBJ1-5; D ambiguous. Germline V lookup: CDR1 KGHSH, CDR2 LQKENI. The V and J ends lost 3 bases and 4 bases respectively, with 10 bases between them. The CDR3 length is 14 residues. Here the CDR3 reads CASSPVAINQPQHF. CDR3 in DNA: TGTGCCAGCTCACCTGTTGCTATTAATCAGCCCCAGCATTTT.

The chain links TRBV7-3 to TRBJ2-2; 9 bases fit TRBD2. The V segment lost 2 bases and the J segment 5 bases; nucleotides outside the gene matches: 9. This CDR3 has 17 residues. The germline gives CDR1 SGHTA, CDR2 FQGTGA. The CDR3 nucleotides read TGTGCCAGCAGCTTACATTTTGCGGGAGGGAGGACCGGGGAGCTGTTTTTT. It specifies CASSLHFAGGRTGELFF.

The rearrangement links TRBV6-5 to TRBJ1-5, with unresolved D. The CDR3 is 12 residues long. V lost 5 bases to trimming and J lost 10 bases, with 12 bases between them. The germline gives CDR1 MNHEY, CDR2 SVGAGI. The CDR3 loop reads CASSETLGPQHF. The CDR3 bases are TGTGCCAGCAGTGAAACCCTCGGCCCCCAGCATTTT.